This T cell receptor (beta chain) was observed in a study of blood T cell repertoires in COVID-19. The wider study: PBMCs, B-cell-depleted T cells, or T cells were the source of the cDNA or gDNA that made up the material.

The CDR3 runs 13 residues. Trimming removed 4 bases from V and 8 bases from J; junction bases left unmatched: 7. CDR1 and CDR2 (germline): MNHEY, SMNVEV (reference sequence). The table came from immunoSEQ multiplex PCR; TCRdb's copy has only in-frame clones and leaves some out. The sample includes approximately 340,000 clones, 91% of them seen just once. The sequence derives from a woman in her thirties or forties who had been exposed to COVID-19. The genes are TRBV27 and TRBJ1-2; 7 bases line up with TRBD1. The sequencing input was PBMCs or T cells enriched from blood (not recorded which). DNA of the CDR3: TGTGCCAGCAGTTCCGAAGGGGGCCGGGGCTACACCTTC. It yields the protein CASSSEGGRGYTF.